The 24 T cell receptor beta chains listed next were all sequenced from one sample in a study of OX40 agonist ivuxolimab in advanced cancers. Library preparation employed the immunoSEQ multiplex PCR assay. This is the immuneACCESS table as TCRdb keeps it, with only in-frame sequences that have V and J called. A part of the clones is gone; compared with another copy, unresolved V genes explain less than half, and the rest is unexplained. The sample table contains about 37,000 clones; only one count was recorded for about 89% of them. The leading ten clones occupy about a third of the sample. The material was CD4+ or CD8+ T cells sorted from blood, obtained in a trial of the OX40 agonist ivuxolimab. All receptors come from an adult with an advanced solid tumor such as melanoma, head and neck, liver or kidney cancer.

This sequence joins TRBV6-1 and TRBJ2-7; 11 bases align to TRBD2. V lost 5 bases, J lost 0 bases, and 3 bases stayed unmatched. The CDR3 length is 15 residues. Germline loops: CDR1 MNHNS, CDR2 SASEGT. CDR3 coding DNA: TGTGCCAGCAGTCGACTAGCGGGGAGCTCCTACGAGCAGTACTTC. Its protein product is CASSRLAGSSYEQYF.

The chain has TRBV30 and TRBJ1-1, with D possibly TRBD1 on 6 matching bases. V shed 0 bases and J shed 5 bases, with 13 bases lying between them. Germline V gene lookup returns CDR1 GTSNPN and CDR2 SVGIG (reference sequence). The CDR3 contains 14 residues. The CDR3 reads CAWSVRGARTEAFF. CDR3 nucleotide sequence: TGTGCCTGGAGTGTGAGGGGGGCGAGAACTGAAGCTTTCTTT.

The chain recombines TRBV4-1 with TRBJ1-1; no clear D. Trimming stripped 4 bases from V and 6 bases from J, with 12 bases between. The CDR3 consists of 13 residues. Germline CDR1 is MGHRA and CDR2 is YSYEKL. This CDR3 reads CASSPPGKPEAFF. The CDR3 bases are TGCGCCAGCAGCCCCCCGGGGAAGCCTGAAGCTTTCTTT.

This clone has just a few counts. The junction shows a germline mismatch at one end, possibly a read error. The J gene is TRBJ2-7, the V gene TRBV4-1, with D possibly called TRBD1 or TRBD2 (5 bases each). This CDR3 has 10 residues. Germline V gene data show CDR1 as MGHRA and CDR2 as YSYEKL. CDR3 protein: CASSQDNGTF. CDR3 nucleotide sequence: TGCGCCAGCAGCCAAGACAACGGGACCTTC.

The rearrangement links TRBV6-5 to TRBJ2-3; 8 bases match TRBD2. This CDR3 has 14 amino acids. Germline V gene data show CDR1 as MNHEY and CDR2 as SVGAGI. The ends lost 7 bases at V and 4 bases at J; junction bases unmatched: 7. In nucleotides, the CDR3 is TGTGCCAGCACCCGGGAGGGCCGAGCAGATACGCAGTATTTT. It is translated as CASTREGRADTQYF.

CDR3 in DNA: TGTGCCAGCAGCTTAATTACGGGCGGGGAGCTGTTTTTT. This translates into CASSLITGGELFF. The V and J genes are TRBV7-3 and TRBJ2-2; no reliable D call. CDR1 is SGHTA, CDR2 FQGTGA, per germline. Trimming removed 1 base at V and 7 bases at J, with 7 bases between. This CDR3 spans 13 amino acids. The entire variable domain, with the rest obtained from reference TRBV7-3 and TRBJ2-2, is as follows: GAGVSQTPSNKVTEKGKYVELRCDPISGHTALYWYRQSLGQGPEFLIYFQGTGAADDSGLPNDRFFAVRPEGSVSTLKIQRTERGDSAVYLCASSLITGGELFFGEGSRLTVL.

The chain carries TRBV27 and TRBJ2-5; TRBD1 might be the D (6 bases). The CDR3 is 14 residues long. V lost 6 bases and J lost 11, with 22 bases in between. The germline CDR1 and CDR2 sequences are MNHEY and SMNVEV (reference sequence). The CDR3 region has the DNA TGTGCCAGCAGCCTAGGGGACAACCTGGGGGAGCAGTACTTC. Residues: CASSLGDNLGEQYF.

The V and J genes are TRBV19 and TRBJ1-5; TRBD1 is a possible D gene (6 bases). The ends were cut back, 7 bases at V and 5 bases at J, with 9 bases in the middle. The germline V gene has CDR1 LNHDA and CDR2 SQIVND (reference sequence). The CDR3 is made up of 12 amino acids. CDR3 DNA sequence: TGTGCCAGTAAGACAGGAGATCAGCCCCAGCATTTT. As protein: CASKTGDQPQHF.

This sequence joins TRBV6-5 and TRBJ1-2; D not resolved. This CDR3 is 12 amino acids long. Trimming took off 6 bases at V and 8 bases at J, with 13 bases between the two ends. Germline-derived CDR1 and CDR2 are MNHEY and SVGAGI. The CDR3 spells CASSDQPYGYTF. The CDR3 DNA reads TGTGCCAGCAGCGACCAACCCTACGGCTACACCTTC.

The J gene is TRBJ1-2, the V gene TRBV5-1; no definite D call. In germline, CDR1 is SGHRS, CDR2 YFSETQ. The CDR3 length is 13 residues. Deletions cut 3 bases from V and 3 bases from J, with 9 bases between. The CDR3 nucleotides read TGCGCCAGCAGCTCAACACCCGACTATGGCTACACCTTC. Translation: CASSSTPDYGYTF. Variable domain in full (rest from reference TRBV5-1 and TRBJ1-2): KAGVTQTPRYLIKTRGQQVTLSCSPISGHRSVSWYQQTPGQGLQFLFEYFSETQRNKGNFPGRFSGRQFSNSRSEMNVSTLELGDSALYLCASSSTPDYGYTFGSGTRLTVV.

This clone was observed a single time. The rearrangement links TRBV7-3 to TRBJ2-3; no definite D call. Germline CDR1 SGHTA, CDR2 FQGTGA. CDR3 length equals 14 residues. The germline V and J ends were trimmed by 4 bases and 2 bases, with 10 bases remaining between them. The CDR3 sequence: CASSSAVPTDTQYF. The CDR3 DNA reads as TGTGCCAGCAGCTCCGCCGTCCCCACAGATACGCAGTATTTT.

The V gene is TRBV9, the J gene TRBJ2-1; the match to TRBD1 covers 8 bases. The junction had 9 bases not matched to a gene; V was cut back by 3 bases and J by 7 bases. Germline CDR1 reads SGDLS; CDR2 reads YYNGEE. The CDR3 runs to 15 residues. The chain's CDR3 is CASSAQGAGGNEQFF. The DNA of the CDR3 is TGTGCCAGCAGCGCGCAGGGGGCGGGCGGTAATGAGCAGTTCTTC. The full variable domain, in which reference TRBV9 and TRBJ2-1 provide the parts outside the CDR3, is DSGVTQTPKHLITATGQRVTLRCSPRSGDLSVYWYQQSLDQGLQFLIQYYNGEERAKGNILERFSAQQFPDLHSELNLSSLELGDSALYFCASSAQGAGGNEQFFGPGTRLTVL.

The V call is TRBV6-5, the J call TRBJ2-3; tentative D call: TRBD1 (5 bases). The V end was cut by 8 bases, the J end by 2 bases, with 14 bases between. CDR3 size: 14 residues. In germline, CDR1 is MNHEY, CDR2 SVGAGI. The CDR3 sequence is CASGRVGDTDTQYF. The DNA for the CDR3 is TGTGCCAGCGGCCGGGTAGGGGACACAGATACGCAGTATTTT.

This chain joins TRBV7-8 and TRBJ1-1, with a weak D call TRBD1 (6 bases). V lost 1 base and J lost 3, with 9 bases in between. Germline assignment: CDR1 SGHVS and CDR2 FQNEAQ. This CDR3 has 14 amino acids. In DNA, the CDR3 is TGTGCCAGCAGCTTAGTTGGGGGCCACACTGAAGCTTTCTTT. It translates to CASSLVGGHTEAFF.

This clone was picked up a small number of times. This chain uses TRBV2 with TRBJ1-6, with 9 bases lining up with TRBD1. Looked up from germline, CDR1 is SNHLY and CDR2 is FYNNEI. The CDR3 spans 15 residues. The J segment lost 10 bases and the V segment lost 4 bases, leaving 8 bases of the junction unmatched. CDR3 residues: CASSGMGTGSSPLHF. CDR3 DNA: TGTGCCAGCAGTGGGATGGGGACAGGGTCCTCACCCCTCCACTTT.

The chain recombines TRBV28 with TRBJ2-7; the D gene is possibly TRBD1 (6 bases). The ends were cut back, 5 bases at V and 2 bases at J, with 19 bases in the middle. The germline gives CDR1 MDHEN, CDR2 SYDVKM. This CDR3 spans 16 amino acids. CDR3 loop: CASSPLVWDKTYEQYF. The CDR3 region has the DNA TGTGCCAGCAGTCCCCTGGTGTGGGACAAAACCTACGAGCAGTACTTC.

This clone was observed once. The rearrangement uses TRBV6-6 and TRBJ2-5; 9 nucleotides line up with TRBD2. V lost 6 bases and J lost 5; bases outside the gene matches: 7. The CDR3 has 14 amino acids. Per germline, CDR1 MNHNY and CDR2 SVGAGI (reference sequence). In nucleotides, the CDR3 is TGTGCCAGCAGCCGGACTAGCGATACGGAGACCCAGTACTTC. This codes for CASSRTSDTETQYF.

The chain is built from TRBV5-1 and TRBJ2-7; TRBD1 is a possible D gene (6 bases). The V end lost 5 bases, the J end lost 2 bases, and 14 bases lay between the germline ends. Germline V gene data show CDR1 as SGHRS and CDR2 as YFSETQ. The CDR3 extends over 14 amino acids. The CDR3 reads CASSLGGQTYEQYF. CDR3 DNA: TGCGCCAGCAGTCTTGGGGGACAAACCTACGAGCAGTACTTC.

The chain combines TRBV4-2 with TRBJ2-7, with TRBD2 matching 11 bases. The CDR3 sequence is 15 residues long. Trimming took 3 bases from V and 2 from J; bases not matched to a gene: 3. Per the germline V gene, CDR1 is LGHNA and CDR2 is YNFKEQ. The DNA for the CDR3 is TGTGCCAGCAGCCAGGGGACTAGCGGACCCTACGAGCAGTACTTC. Its translation is CASSQGTSGPYEQYF.

CDR3 sequence reads: CASSYSDRGEQPQHF. The CDR3 DNA follows: TGTGCCAGCAGTTACTCGGACAGGGGGGAACAGCCCCAGCATTTT. V and J are TRBV6-6 and TRBJ1-5; 10 nucleotides agree with TRBD1. Germline values: CDR1 MNHNY, CDR2 SVGAGI (reference sequence). The CDR3 has 15 residues. Trimming took 0 bases from V and 7 from J; bases not matched to a gene: 3.

The rearrangement joins TRBV9 to TRBJ1-2, with D possibly matching TRBD1 (6 bases). Trimming cost V 4 bases and J 6 bases, with 13 bases left between them. Looked up from germline, CDR1 is SGDLS and CDR2 is YYNGEE. This CDR3 contains 13 residues. In nucleotides, the CDR3 is TGTGCCAGCAGCAGAGGACAGTGGGATGGCTACACCTTC. Protein: CASSRGQWDGYTF.

The chain uses TRBV6-5 and TRBJ2-2; 9 nucleotides line up with TRBD2. Trimming removed 2 bases from V and 8 bases from J; junction bases left unmatched: 9. This CDR3 region has 16 residues. CDR1 and CDR2 from the germline V gene are MNHEY and SVGAGI. CDR3 amino acids: CASSYAAGGLGGELFF. CDR3 DNA sequence: TGTGCCAGCAGTTACGCAGCGGGGGGCCTTGGTGGGGAGCTGTTTTTT.

The gene calls are TRBV29-1 and TRBJ2-1; TRBD2 might be the D (5 bases). This CDR3 has 14 amino acids. Germline lookup yields CDR1 SQVTM and CDR2 ANQGSEA. V lost 6 bases, J lost 0 bases, and 12 bases lay in between. CDR3 DNA sequence: TGCAGCGTCGAACGTGGGAGCTCCTACAATGAGCAGTTCTTC. Protein product: CSVERGSSYNEQFF.

J is TRBJ2-1 and V is TRBV6-6; 12 bases are shared with TRBD2. Germline CDR1 reads MNHNY; CDR2 reads SVGAGI (reference sequence). J lost 5 bases, V lost 6 bases, and 5 bases had no gene match. The CDR3 is 15 amino acids. The CDR3 sequence is CASSQTSGRHNEQFF. CDR3 sequence (DNA): TGTGCCAGCAGCCAAACTAGCGGGAGGCACAATGAGCAGTTCTTC.